The TCR beta chain under discussion was sequenced for a study of T cell clonotyping in hematopoietic cell transplantation. CDR3 length: 14 amino acids. With 0 bases removed from V and 3 bases from J, the gap between germline ends came to 12 bases. CDR1 is GTSNPN, CDR2 SVGIG, per germline (reference sequence). TCRdb's copy holds only in-frame clones and misses some; the assay was immunoSEQ multiplex PCR. The table lists some 5,000 clones, around 94% of them singletons. Whole-study findings and limits: Without cell sorting, CD4 versus CD8 contributions remain unresolved.

As for this clone: What it binds is unknown.

The sample was PBMCs, taken 180 days after allogeneic stem cell transplant. The J gene is TRBJ2-7, the V gene TRBV30; D possibly corresponds to TRBD2 (6 bases). The clonotype originates from a male patient aged 55 to 70 who had an allogeneic stem cell transplant from a related donor, so the T cells may come from the graft donor. Some clones in this sample may be carry-over from other donors' samples. The CDR3 nucleotides are TGTGCCTGGAGTGTAAGGCTAGCGAGCTACGAGCAGTACTTC. Its translation is CAWSVRLASYEQYF.